The 6 T cell receptor delta chains listed next were all sequenced from one sample in a study of γδ T cells in repeated Plasmodium falciparum infection (dated by TCRdb to the early 2020s). Vgamma9/Vdelta2+ and Vdelta2-negative gammadelta T cell populations were flow-sorted from peripheral blood mononuclear cells for bulk TCR repertoire analysis. Preparation of the library involved multiplex PCR. Instrument used: Illumina MiSeq. Clones were re-identified by TCRdb from the public reads with CATT, and rows with the same DNA were merged. Recorded for this sample are 53,000 or so delta-chain clones; around 2% of them occurred a single time. The ten largest account for roughly a quarter of the sample. Sequencing was done on a sample of gamma-delta T cells from blood. The source is a pool of human donors (malaria-infected and uninfected, not separated).

Concerning this clone itself: This DNA's translation and the protein TCRdb lists, from a much larger clone, do not match at residue 13, likely due to a read error; the protein shown is translated from the DNA. This chain joins TRDV3 and TRDJ1; 10 bases map to TRDD3. Here the J gene came from matching the DNA to germline, since TCRdb omits it. The V gene's germline CDR1 is TVYSNPD and CDR2 GDNSRS (reference sequence). This CDR3 contains 16 residues. The CDR3 reads CASNRGIRVKTDELIF. CDR3 bases: TGTGCCTCCAATCGGGGGATACGCGTTAAGACCGATGAACTCATCTTT.

Details on this clone: This DNA translates differently at residue 23 from the TCRdb protein, which is that of a much larger clone; a read error is likely, and the protein shown is the DNA's own translation. A V gene of TRDV1 was called, but no J gene was assigned; TRDD3 is taken as the D call from the table, unchecked against the DNA. CDR1 is TSWWSYY and CDR2 is QGS in the germline V gene. This CDR3 has 25 residues. The CDR3 nucleotides are TGTGCTCTTGGGGATAAGGTATCCTACGTGCCCAGGCGTCATTACTGGGGATACTTCACCGATAAACCCATCTTT. Translation: CALGDKVSYVPRRHYWGYFTDKPIF.

For this clone: Translating this DNA gives a protein that differs at residue 8 from the TCRdb one, which belongs to a much larger clone; a read error is likely, and the protein shown is this translation. V and J are TRDV3 and TRDJ1; a weak D match, TRDD2 (5 bases). TCRdb lists no J gene, so it was determined here by aligning the DNA to germline. CDR3 size: 17 residues. Per germline, CDR1 TVYSNPD and CDR2 GDNSRS (reference sequence). V shed 4 bases and J shed 0 bases, with 24 bases lying between them. The CDR3 loop reads CASTSSRFHTHTDKLIF. The CDR3 bases are TGTGCCTCTACTTCTTCCCGGTTTCACACCCACACCGATAAACTCATCTTT.

This clone was counted a few times. TCRdb records a much larger clone's protein for this DNA, with a difference at residue 3 that likely arises from a read error; the protein given is the translation of the DNA. The chain carries TRDV1 and TRDJ1; 9 bases line up with TRDD3. As TCRdb names no J gene, one was assigned here on the basis of a DNA match to germline. The CDR3 totals 26 residues. Germline V gene sequence: CDR1 TSWWSYY, CDR2 QGS. The CDR3 region is CAFGESRPSLSDWGTPFYILTDKLIF. The DNA for the CDR3 is TGTGCTTTTGGGGAATCACGGCCTTCCTTATCCGACTGGGGGACTCCTTTTTACATTTTGACCGATAAACTCATCTTT.

This clone was recorded a few times. The TCRdb protein comes from a much larger clone and disagrees with this DNA's translation at residue 3, likely due to a read error; the protein given here is derived from the DNA. V and J are TRDV1 and TRDJ1; 7 positions match TRDD3. TCRdb gives no J gene; it was assigned here by matching the DNA to germline. The CDR3 has 24 residues. Germline lookup yields CDR1 TSWWSYY and CDR2 QGS. The CDR3 spells CAFGELTPLPPRWGWGNGYMGLIF. CDR3 nucleotides: TGTGCTTTTGGGGAACTCACTCCACTTCCACCCCGTTGGGGGTGGGGGAACGGTTATATGGGACTCATCTTT.

This clone has just a few counts. The protein recorded in TCRdb matches a much larger clone and deviates from this DNA's translation at residue 16, suggesting a read error; the protein here is obtained by translating the DNA. The chain links TRDV1 to TRDJ1, with 7 bases aligning to TRDD3. The J gene is absent in TCRdb and was assigned here via DNA matching to germline. CDR1 is TSWWSYY and CDR2 is QGS in the germline V gene. CDR3 size: 23 residues. With 5 bases clipped from V and 0 bases from J, the junction kept 30 bases outside the gene matches. The CDR3 sequence is CALGLPSKLLFPHWGRYTDKLIF. The CDR3 DNA sequence: TGTGCTCTTGGGCTACCCTCAAAACTCCTTTTCCCCCACTGGGGTCGGTACACCGATAAACTCATCTTT.